What follows are 10 T cell receptor beta chains derived from one specimen sequenced in a study of T cell responses to AZD1222 COVID-19 vaccine. Sequenced by immunoSEQ multiplex PCR; TCRdb stores in-frame clones only, minus some. The sample consists of 100,000 or so clones, roughly 87% of them appearing once. The sample was peripheral blood, taken on day 0 of AZD1222 vaccination. The source is an adult in good health.

The chain employs TRBV11-2 and TRBJ2-7, with 8 bases matching TRBD2. The trim removed 5 bases at V and 7 bases at J, leaving 19 bases unmatched. CDR1 and CDR2 from the germline V gene are SGHAT and FQNNGV. The CDR3 length is 17 residues. The chain's CDR3 is CASSPTSGTRLLREQYF. The CDR3 DNA follows: TGTGCCAGCAGCCCTACCTCGGGGACTAGGCTACTACGGGAGCAGTACTTC.

CDR3 residues: CASSANYEQYF. The CDR3 DNA reads TGTGCCAGCAGTGCCAACTACGAGCAGTACTTC. J is TRBJ2-7 and V is TRBV28, with D hard to call. The CDR3 runs to 11 residues. Germline CDR1 reads MDHEN; CDR2 reads SYDVKM. V was cut by 5 bases and J by 3 bases, with 5 bases left in between.

The chain joins TRBV3-1 (or the pseudogene TRBV3-2) to TRBJ1-6; D gene uncertain. The germline V and J ends were trimmed by 1 base and 8 bases, with 18 bases remaining between them. The CDR3 is 17 amino acids. CDR1 and CDR2 (germline): LGHDT, YNNKEL (reference sequence). The CDR3, as DNA: TGTGCCAGCAGCCAAGGTCATTCAGCCCCTCCGGATTCACCCCTCCACTTT. Protein sequence: CASSQGHSAPPDSPLHF.

This chain connects TRBV5-5 to TRBJ2-5; 8 bases fit TRBD1. Germline CDR1 is SGHKS and CDR2 is YYEKEE (reference sequence). The V and J ends lost 4 bases and 4 bases, in that order; junction bases with no gene match: 6. The CDR3 consists of 14 residues. CDR3 amino acids: CASSGQGSPETQYF. The CDR3 nucleotides read TGTGCCAGCAGCGGACAGGGATCCCCAGAGACCCAGTACTTC.

The rearrangement uses TRBV6-1 and TRBJ1-1; D uncertain. V was cut by 3 bases and J by 1 base, with 6 bases left in between. Germline CDR1 reads MNHNS; CDR2 reads SASEGT. CDR3 length: 13 residues. The CDR3 reads CASSDTRNTEAFF. Here the CDR3 DNA reads TGTGCCAGCAGTGACACCCGGAACACTGAAGCTTTCTTT.

The chain joins TRBV10-3 to TRBJ2-7, with D possibly TRBD1 on 5 matching bases. CDR1 and CDR2 from the germline V gene are ENHRY and SYGVKD. The CDR3 is made up of 14 amino acids. Trimming removed 0 bases from V and 7 bases from J, with 13 bases in between. This CDR3 is CAISESVRGEEQYF. The CDR3 nucleotides are TGTGCCATCAGTGAGTCAGTTAGGGGTGAAGAGCAGTACTTC.

Written as DNA, the CDR3 is TGTGCCAGCAGCTTAAGTTGGGGATTCAATCAGCCCCAGCATTTT. It translates to CASSLSWGFNQPQHF. The genes are TRBV7-2 and TRBJ1-5; D ambiguous. From germline, CDR1 is SGHTA and CDR2 FQGNSA. V was shortened by 2 bases and J by 3 bases, with 11 bases between the two germline ends. The CDR3 runs to 15 residues.

This chain joins TRBV7-8 and TRBJ1-4, with 9 bases aligning to TRBD1. Trimming cost V 6 bases and J 4 bases; bases outside gene matches: 24. The length of the CDR3 is 21 residues. Germline assignment: CDR1 SGHVS and CDR2 FQNEAQ. CDR3 DNA: TGTGCCAGCAGGAGGGGGACAGGGTTATTGTCAAGTACTGTGGGTAATGAAAAACTGTTTTTT. It codes for CASRRGTGLLSSTVGNEKLFF.

The chain is built from TRBV21-1 and TRBJ1-4; TRBD1 reflects the table's D call only, with no check against the DNA. TRBV21-1 has pseudogene status. The CDR3 extends over 23 amino acids. CDR3 in amino acids: CASSKVLLQGPLAFNATNEKLFF. In nucleotides, the CDR3 is TGTGCCAGCAGCAAAGTTTTATTGCAGGGCCCGCTTGCTTTTAACGCAACTAATGAAAAACTGTTTTTT.

This clone was seen a handful of times. V and J are TRBV6-6 and TRBJ2-5, with 13 bases lining up with TRBD2. The CDR3 spans 17 residues. CDR1 and CDR2 (germline): MNHNY, SVGAGI (reference sequence). With V trimmed by 6 bases and J by 1 base, 8 bases remained unmatched. CDR3 region: CASSRPTSGRAQETQYF. In DNA, the CDR3 is TGTGCCAGCAGCCGACCCACTAGCGGGAGGGCCCAAGAGACCCAGTACTTC.